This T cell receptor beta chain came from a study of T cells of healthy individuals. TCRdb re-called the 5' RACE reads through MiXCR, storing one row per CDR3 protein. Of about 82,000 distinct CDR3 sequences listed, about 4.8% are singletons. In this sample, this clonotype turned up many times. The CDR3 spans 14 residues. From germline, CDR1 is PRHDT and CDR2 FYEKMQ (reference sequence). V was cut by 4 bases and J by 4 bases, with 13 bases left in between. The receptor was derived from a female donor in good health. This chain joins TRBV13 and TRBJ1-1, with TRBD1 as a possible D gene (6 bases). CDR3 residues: CASSSRGGPTEAFF. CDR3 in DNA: TGTGCCAGCAGCTCCCGCGGGGGGCCCACTGAAGCTTTCTTT.